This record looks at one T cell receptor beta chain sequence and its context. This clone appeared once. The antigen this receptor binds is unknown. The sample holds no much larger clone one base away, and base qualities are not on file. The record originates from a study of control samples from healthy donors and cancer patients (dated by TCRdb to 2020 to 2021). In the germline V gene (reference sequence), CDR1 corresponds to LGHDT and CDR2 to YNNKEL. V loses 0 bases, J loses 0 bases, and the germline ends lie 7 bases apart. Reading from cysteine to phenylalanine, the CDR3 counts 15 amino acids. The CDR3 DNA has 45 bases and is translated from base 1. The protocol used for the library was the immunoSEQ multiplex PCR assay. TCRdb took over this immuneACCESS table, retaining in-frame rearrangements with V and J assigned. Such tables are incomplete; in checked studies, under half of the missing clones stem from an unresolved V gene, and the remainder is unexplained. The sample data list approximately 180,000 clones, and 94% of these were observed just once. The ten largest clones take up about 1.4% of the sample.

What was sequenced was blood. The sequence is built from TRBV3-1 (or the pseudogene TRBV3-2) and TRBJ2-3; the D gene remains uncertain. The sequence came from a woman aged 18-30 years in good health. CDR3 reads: CASSQDPQSTDTQYF. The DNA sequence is TGTGCCAGCAGCCAAGACCCGCAGAGCACAGATACGCAGTATTTT.